This record covers a single TCR beta chain. Its specificity is not known. Given a far larger clone just one base away, this is likely a sequencing read error. This library used approximately 0.4 ug RNA and molecular barcoded adaptors spanning alpha/delta and beta/gamma chains. TCRdb redid the calling of the reads with MiXCR, one entry per CDR3 protein. Here the sample spans about 46,000 distinct CDR3 sequences, approximately 19% being singletons. The data belong to a study of read filtering for tumor transcriptome and immune sequencing. Study-wide results and caveats: RNA-seq captured clonotypes less deeply and reliably than IR-seq.

Between the trimmed V and J ends, which lost 1 base and 10 bases, there was a span of 14 bases. CDR1 is SQVTM, CDR2 ANQGSEA, per germline. This CDR3 has 13 residues. This TCR was sampled from a donor aged 40 or over with multiple myeloma. The rearrangement uses TRBV29-1 and TRBJ2-1; D tentatively reads TRBD1 or TRBD2 (5 bases each). The specimen sequenced was a population of CD138-negative cells sorted from bone marrow. The CDR3 loop reads CSVEGGPWDEQFF. The CDR3 coding sequence is TGCAGCGTTGAAGGGGGCCCCTGGGACGAGCAGTTCTTC.